This is a list of T cell receptor beta chains from one sample in a study of blood T cell repertoires in COVID-19. Repertoires were generated with immunoSEQ multiplex PCR, while TCRdb's copy carries only in-frame clones and drops some. Altogether about 200,000 clones are present, roughly 80% being singletons, with the ten largest covering about 7.4%. The sequenced sample was peripheral blood. All receptors come from an elderly woman with acute or convalescent COVID-19. Each CDR3 is given with its conserved first and last residue. Fields, in order: D gene, J gene, clone size, V gene, CDR3 protein, CDR3 DNA. The D gene is left open where the match is weak. Only some rows state a clone size, as once, few, many or a class for expanded clones.

>TRBD2|TRBJ2-2|.|TRBV4-1
CASSQTLAGGSATGELFF
TGCGCCAGCAGCCAGACATTAGCGGGGGGCTCGGCCACCGGGGAGCTGTTTTTT
>.|TRBJ1-4|few|TRBV7-3
CASSLTGGEKLFF
TGTGCCAGCAGCTTAACCGGGGGTGAAAAACTGTTTTTT
>TRBD2|TRBJ2-3|.|TRBV28
CASSFFGRTLTDTQYF
TGTGCCAGCAGTTTTTTCGGGAGGACGCTCACAGATACGCAGTATTTT
>TRBD2|TRBJ2-7|.|TRBV30
CAYQGGRSAYEQYF
TGTGCCTACCAGGGCGGGAGGTCTGCCTACGAGCAGTACTTC
>.|TRBJ2-7|.|TRBV14
CASSRTMRPYEQYF
TGTGCCAGCAGCAGGACAATGAGACCCTACGAGCAGTACTTC
>.|TRBJ1-2|once|TRBV4-2
CASSQDPARLTSYGYTF
TGTGCCAGCAGCCAAGATCCGGCCAGGCTAACTTCCTATGGCTACACCTTC
>.|TRBJ2-5|.|TRBV5-5
CASSLNLGSQETQYF
TGTGCCAGCAGCCTGAACTTGGGCAGTCAAGAGACCCAGTACTTC
>.|TRBJ1-6|.|TRBV19
CASSMRQGNSPLHF
TGTGCCAGTAGTATGCGTCAGGGCAATTCACCCCTCCACTTT
>TRBD2|TRBJ2-3|.|TRBV11-2
CASSLVALAADTQYF
TGTGCCAGCAGCTTAGTAGCTCTAGCGGCAGATACGCAGTATTTT
>.|TRBJ1-4|.|TRBV3-1/TRBV3-2
CASSQELQVLEKLFF
TGTGCCAGCAGCCAAGAATTACAGGTTCTTGAAAAACTGTTTTTT
>TRBD1|TRBJ2-7|few|TRBV3-1/TRBV3-2
CASSQSGTGGYEQYF
TGTGCCAGCAGCCAATCCGGGACAGGGGGCTACGAGCAGTACTTC
>.|TRBJ1-1|.|TRBV28
CASSFQGNTEAFF
TGTGCCAGCAGTTTCCAGGGGAACACTGAAGCTTTCTTT
>TRBD1|TRBJ1-5|.|TRBV6-5
CASRRTGAGQPQHF
TGTGCCAGCAGACGCACAGGGGCAGGGCAGCCCCAGCATTTT
>.|TRBJ2-3|.|TRBV21-1
CASSKYSETSGRERTDTQYF
TGTGCCAGCAGCAAATACTCTGAGACTAGCGGGAGGGAACGCACAGATACGCAGTATTTT
>.|TRBJ2-7|.|TRBV6-5
CASSWLITSYEQYF
TGTGCCAGCAGCTGGCTCATCACCTCCTACGAGCAGTACTTC
>TRBD2|TRBJ2-2|.|TRBV19
CASRAGGNTGELFF
TGTGCCAGTAGAGCGGGGGGAAACACCGGGGAGCTGTTTTTT
>.|TRBJ2-2|.|TRBV7-2
CASSFGGRTGELFF
TGTGCCAGCAGCTTCGGGGGTCGGACCGGGGAGCTGTTTTTT
>.|TRBJ2-1|.|TRBV11-2
CASSLDSQGSYNEQFF
TGTGCCAGCAGCTTAGATTCCCAGGGGTCCTACAATGAGCAGTTCTTC
>TRBD2|TRBJ2-1|.|TRBV7-2
CASSPTGGRNEQFF
TGTGCCAGCAGCCCGACGGGGGGGCGGAATGAGCAGTTCTTC
>TRBD1|TRBJ1-5|.|TRBV28
CASSRSTGQGRQPQHF
TGTGCCAGCAGTCGGTCAACGGGACAGGGTCGTCAGCCCCAGCATTTT
>.|TRBJ2-7|.|TRBV5-6
CASSLYRASYEQYF
TGTGCCAGCAGCTTGTACAGGGCCTCCTACGAGCAGTACTTC
>TRBD1|TRBJ1-4|.|TRBV5-8
CASSLGVGQGNEKLFF
TGTGCCAGCAGCTTGGGAGTAGGACAGGGTAATGAAAAACTGTTTTTT
>.|TRBJ2-7|.|TRBV3-1/TRBV3-2
CASSPRGVLKSYEQYF
TGTGCCAGCAGCCCACGCGGGGTATTAAAGTCCTACGAGCAGTACTTC
>TRBD2|TRBJ2-5|.|TRBV5-4
CASSGTSGGAKETQYF
TGTGCCAGCAGCGGGACTAGCGGGGGGGCTAAAGAGACCCAGTACTTC
>.|TRBJ2-6|.|TRBV28
CASRPPQGAGANVLTF
TGTGCCAGCAGACCCCCCCAGGGCGCTGGGGCCAACGTCCTGACTTTC
>TRBD2|TRBJ2-1|.|TRBV20-1
CSASRVGTSGADNEQFF
TGCAGTGCTAGTCGAGTCGGGACTAGCGGGGCGGACAATGAGCAGTTCTTC
>TRBD1|TRBJ1-2|.|TRBV3-1/TRBV3-2
CASRGGYGYGYTF
TGTGCCAGCAGAGGGGGCTATGGCTATGGCTACACCTTC
>TRBD2|TRBJ2-7|.|TRBV6-2/TRBV6-3
CASSYTSGSGYEQYF
TGTGCCAGCAGTTACACTAGCGGGAGTGGATACGAGCAGTACTTC
>.|TRBJ1-2|once|TRBV5-6
CASSLGPSTGGYGYTF
TGTGCCAGCAGCTTGGGACCGAGTACCGGCGGCTATGGCTACACCTTC
>TRBD2|TRBJ2-7|.|TRBV4-2
CASSVMAGGSSYEQYF
TGTGCCAGCTCGGTAATGGCGGGAGGTAGCTCCTACGAGCAGTACTTC
>.|TRBJ1-1|.|TRBV7-2
CASSLTANTEAFF
TGTGCCAGCAGCTTGACAGCGAACACTGAAGCTTTCTTT
>TRBD2|TRBJ2-7|.|TRBV5-5
CASSAGTIAYEQYF
TGTGCCAGCAGTGCCGGGACTATTGCTTACGAGCAGTACTTC
>.|TRBJ1-2|.|TRBV5-6
CASSSNTGRYGYTF
TGTGCCAGCAGCTCCAACACAGGACGCTATGGCTACACCTTC
>.|TRBJ2-3|.|TRBV7-2
CASSPRGGQGTDTQYF
TGTGCCAGCAGCCCTAGGGGGGGACAGGGCACAGATACGCAGTATTTT
>.|TRBJ2-5|.|TRBV19
CALSRETQYF
TGTGCCCTATCGCGAGAGACCCAGTACTTC
>TRBD2|TRBJ2-1|.|TRBV5-4
CASSSSGSEYNEQFF
TGTGCCAGCAGCTCGAGCGGGAGCGAGTACAATGAGCAGTTCTTC
>TRBD2|TRBJ2-5|.|TRBV24-1
CATSDGGLAGIQETQYF
TGTGCCACCAGTGATGGGGGACTAGCGGGGATCCAAGAGACCCAGTACTTC
>TRBD1|TRBJ1-1|.|TRBV7-8
CASSSDPTGGGTEAFF
TGTGCCAGCAGCTCGGATCCGACAGGGGGAGGGACTGAAGCTTTCTTT
>.|TRBJ1-1|.|TRBV18
CASSEGGTEAFF
TGTGCCAGCTCAGAAGGAGGCACTGAAGCTTTCTTT
>.|TRBJ2-3|.|TRBV5-1
CASSPAGYSTDTQYF
TGCGCCAGCTCTCCGGCGGGGTATAGCACAGATACGCAGTATTTT
>TRBD1|TRBJ1-6|.|TRBV4-1
CASSLTGEQSSPLHF
TGCGCCAGCAGCCTGACAGGGGAACAGAGTTCACCCCTCCACTTT
>.|TRBJ1-2|.|TRBV19
CASTSQGKLNYGYTF
TGTGCCAGTACCTCACAGGGTAAACTTAACTATGGCTACACCTTC
>TRBD1|TRBJ1-2|few|TRBV19
CASRRTGEGNYGYTF
TGTGCCAGTAGAAGGACAGGGGAGGGGAACTATGGCTACACCTTC
>TRBD1|TRBJ1-1|.|TRBV5-1
CASSPGTGNTEAFF
TGCGCCAGCAGCCCAGGGACAGGGAACACTGAAGCTTTCTTT
>TRBD1|TRBJ2-2|.|TRBV29-1
CSVGSGQKNTGELFF
TGCAGCGTTGGATCGGGACAGAAAAATACCGGGGAGCTGTTTTTT
>TRBD2|TRBJ2-7|few|TRBV6-5
CASTSSGSSYEQYF
TGTGCCAGCACTTCTAGCGGGAGTTCCTACGAGCAGTACTTC
>.|TRBJ1-4|.|TRBV6-5
CASSYRTESTEKLFF
TGTGCCAGCAGTTACCGGACAGAGTCAACCGAAAAACTGTTTTTT
>.|TRBJ1-2|few|TRBV2
CASSELTGQSSYGYTF
TGTGCCAGCAGTGAATTAACCGGACAGTCGAGCTATGGCTACACCTTC
>TRBD1|TRBJ2-7|once|TRBV11-3
CASSRGQAYEQYF
TGTGCCAGCAGCAGGGGACAGGCCTACGAGCAGTACTTC
>.|TRBJ1-4|.|TRBV29-1
CSVVGQGNEKLFF
TGCAGCGTTGTAGGGCAGGGGAATGAAAAACTGTTTTTT
>.|TRBJ1-4|.|TRBV6-2/TRBV6-3
CASSRSAAEEKLFF
TGTGCCAGCAGTCGGTCAGCGGCGGAGGAAAAACTGTTTTTT
>TRBD1|TRBJ1-1|few|TRBV12-5
CASGLVRQGPAFF
TGTGCTAGTGGTTTGGTGCGACAGGGGCCGGCTTTCTTT
>TRBD1|TRBJ1-4|.|TRBV29-1
CSGGTATNEKLFF
TGCAGCGGGGGGACAGCAACTAATGAAAAACTGTTTTTT